These 19 T cell receptor beta chains share one sample of origin, sequenced in a study of T cells in localized non-small cell lung cancer. Repertoires were generated with immunoSEQ multiplex PCR, while TCRdb's copy carries only in-frame clones and drops some. The profile shows about 59,000 clones, roughly nine tenths of them singletons. Sequencing used peripheral blood, obtained before any cancer treatment. The receptors originated from a man between 35 and 75 years old with stage I lung adenocarcinoma.

This sequence joins TRBV19 and TRBJ2-7; possibly TRBD1 for D (5 bases). Trimming took 1 base from V and 5 from J, leaving 6 bases between them. Per the germline V gene, CDR1 is LNHDA and CDR2 is SQIVND (reference sequence). This CDR3 is 12 amino acids long. This CDR3 is CASSIGTNEQYF. The CDR3 coding sequence is TGTGCCAGTAGTATAGGGACAAACGAGCAGTACTTC.

The CDR3 region is CASTGTSGDETQYF. CDR3 sequence (DNA): TGTGCCAGCACCGGGACTAGTGGGGACGAGACCCAGTACTTC. The chain recombines TRBV28 with TRBJ2-5, with 8 bases lining up with TRBD2. The germline V gene encodes CDR1 MDHEN and CDR2 SYDVKM. The CDR3 loop spans 14 amino acids. The J segment lost 5 bases and the V segment lost 7 bases, leaving 9 bases of the junction unmatched. Full variable domain (outside the CDR3, taken from reference TRBV28 and TRBJ2-5): DVKVTQSSRYLVKRTGEKVFLECVQDMDHENMFWYRQDPGLGLRLIYFSYDVKMKEKGDIPEGYSVSREKKERFSLILESASTNQTSMYLCASTGTSGDETQYFGPGTRLLVL.

V gene TRBV2 combines with J gene TRBJ2-5; TRBD1 matches 7 bases. The junction had 10 bases not matched to a gene; V was cut back by 6 bases and J by 3 bases. The germline V gene has CDR1 SNHLY and CDR2 FYNNEI. The CDR3 loop spans 15 amino acids. The CDR3 region is CASSLPPGGEETQYF. In nucleotides, the CDR3 is TGTGCCAGCAGCCTTCCCCCAGGGGGAGAAGAGACCCAGTACTTC. The full variable domain, rest sourced from reference TRBV2 and TRBJ2-5, is EPEVTQTPSHQVTQMGQEVILRCVPISNHLYFYWYRQILGQKVEFLVSFYNNEISEKSEIFDDQFSVERPDGSNFTLKIRSTKLEDSAMYFCASSLPPGGEETQYFGPGTRLLVL.

The rearrangement links TRBV18 to TRBJ2-7; TRBD2 matches 8 bases. V lost 5 bases and J lost 2; bases outside the gene matches: 5. CDR3 size: 14 residues. The V gene's germline CDR1 is KGHSH and CDR2 LQKENI. CDR3 coding DNA: TGTGCCAGCTCAAGGGCTAGCGGGCCCTACGAGCAGTACTTC. Amino acid sequence: CASSRASGPYEQYF.

The chain is built from TRBV4-1 and TRBJ1-4; weak D call: TRBD1 (6 bases). V was cut by 0 bases and J by 4 bases, with 9 bases left in between. Germline CDR1 reads MGHRA; CDR2 reads YSYEKL. The length of the CDR3 is 15 residues. CDR3 nucleotides: TGCGCCAGCAGCCAAGAGGGGGGCCTTAATGAAAAACTGTTTTTT. It codes for CASSQEGGLNEKLFF.

This clone appeared once. This sequence joins TRBV7-2 and TRBJ2-7, with no clear D. V lost 2 bases and J lost 6, with 11 bases in between. CDR3 length equals 13 residues. The germline CDR1 and CDR2 sequences are SGHTA and FQGNSA. The CDR3 DNA reads TGTGCCAGCAGCTTACCCAAGGGTCGCGAGCAGTACTTC. Amino acids: CASSLPKGREQYF. Drawing the rest from reference TRBV7-2 and TRBJ2-7, the complete variable domain is GAGVSQSPSNKVTEKGKDVELRCDPISGHTALYWYRQSLGQGLEFLIYFQGNSAPDKSGLPSDRFSAERTGGSVSTLTIQRTQQEDSAVYLCASSLPKGREQYFGPGTRLTVT.

The rearrangement joins TRBV15 to TRBJ1-5; D is perhaps TRBD1 (5 bases). Germline V gene data show CDR1 as LNHNV and CDR2 as YYDKDF (reference sequence). The V and J ends lost 5 bases and 0 bases respectively, with 14 bases between them. The CDR3 totals 16 residues. This CDR3 reads CATSLGLPYSNQPQHF. Written as DNA, the CDR3 is TGTGCCACCAGCCTGGGACTCCCCTATAGCAATCAGCCCCAGCATTTT. Variable domain in full (rest from reference TRBV15 and TRBJ1-5): DAMVIQNPRYQVTQFGKPVTLSCSQTLNHNVMYWYQQKSSQAPKLLFHYYDKDFNNEADTPDNFQSRRPNTSFCFLDIRSPGLGDTAMYLCATSLGLPYSNQPQHFGDGTRLSIL.

This clone was detected many times. The chain recombines TRBV18 with TRBJ2-7, with D possibly being TRBD1 (6 bases). V gave up 5 bases and J gave up 0 bases, with 23 bases separating them. CDR1 is KGHSH and CDR2 is LQKENI in the germline V gene. The length of the CDR3 is 18 residues. CDR3 protein: CASSAIPGLWGHSYEQYF. CDR3 sequence (DNA): TGTGCCAGCTCAGCAATACCTGGTCTTTGGGGGCACTCCTACGAGCAGTACTTC.

The V and J genes are TRBV29-1 and TRBJ2-1; D might be TRBD2 (6 bases). Trimming pared 4 bases from V and 8 bases from J, leaving 18 bases between. The germline V gene has CDR1 SQVTM and CDR2 ANQGSEA. The CDR3 totals 14 residues. The CDR3 region is CSVVGTRIMDEQFF. The CDR3 nucleotides are TGCAGCGTTGTTGGGACTCGGATTATGGATGAGCAGTTCTTC.

The rearrangement joins TRBV27 to TRBJ2-7, with D unclear. Per the germline V gene, CDR1 is MNHEY and CDR2 is SMNVEV (reference sequence). The V and J ends lost 3 bases and 6 bases respectively, with 6 bases between them. The CDR3 contains 11 residues. Here the CDR3 reads CASSFGGEQYF. CDR3 in DNA: TGTGCCAGCAGTTTCGGCGGCGAGCAGTACTTC.

This clone was seen a handful of times. This chain links TRBV4-2 with TRBJ2-2, with 14 bases aligning to TRBD2. The germline gives CDR1 LGHNA, CDR2 YNFKEQ. The CDR3 length is 16 residues. With 5 bases clipped from V and 8 bases from J, the junction kept 7 bases outside the gene matches. This chain's CDR3 is CASSSGTSGRSGELFF. CDR3 coding DNA: TGTGCCAGCAGCTCCGGGACTAGCGGGAGATCTGGGGAGCTGTTTTTT.

This clone showed up just a few times. The chain has TRBV28 and TRBJ1-2, with 8 bases aligning to TRBD1. The CDR3 sequence is 13 residues long. Germline V gene sequence: CDR1 MDHEN, CDR2 SYDVKM. J gave up 4 bases and V 7 bases, and 5 bases lay outside the gene matches. The CDR3 loop is CASTLGQGYGYTF. CDR3 DNA: TGTGCCAGCACCCTCGGACAGGGCTATGGCTACACCTTC.

This chain connects TRBV4-1 to TRBJ2-2; D not certain. Trimming took 4 bases from V and 6 from J, leaving 15 bases between them. CDR3 length: 15 amino acids. CDR1 is MGHRA, CDR2 YSYEKL, per germline. The CDR3 DNA is TGCGCCAGCAGCCCTCCGGGCAGTCTAGCCGGGGAGCTGTTTTTT. This translates into CASSPPGSLAGELFF.

The V and J genes are TRBV7-2 and TRBJ1-1; D gene unclear. The CDR3 sequence is 11 residues long. The germline V gene encodes CDR1 SGHTA and CDR2 FQGNSA. V was cut by 2 bases and J by 2 bases, with 0 bases left in between. This CDR3 reads CASSLNTEAFF. CDR3 bases: TGTGCCAGCAGCTTAAACACTGAAGCTTTCTTT.

The rearrangement links TRBV6-4 to TRBJ2-5; possible D gene TRBD1, 6 bases. Trimming cost V 2 bases and J 1 base, with 11 bases left between them. This CDR3 is 15 amino acids long. Germline lookup yields CDR1 MRHNA and CDR2 SNTAGT. CDR3 region: CASSDLDRTQETQYF. For the CDR3, the DNA is TGTGCCAGCAGTGACCTCGACAGGACCCAAGAGACCCAGTACTTC.

The rearrangement links TRBV7-2 to TRBJ2-3, with D maybe TRBD2 (5 bases). The CDR3 has 12 residues. The germline CDR1 and CDR2 sequences are SGHTA and FQGNSA. Trimming shortened V by 5 bases and J by 5 bases, and 8 bases separated the two germline ends. The CDR3: CASSRGGDTQYF. CDR3 nucleotides: TGTGCCAGCAGCCGGGGTGGAGATACGCAGTATTTT.

V gene TRBV6-1 combines with J gene TRBJ2-4; D is perhaps TRBD2 (7 bases). The length of the CDR3 is 12 residues. Germline CDR1 MNHNS, CDR2 SASEGT. The ends were cut back, 8 bases at V and 7 bases at J, with 12 bases in the middle. The CDR3 spells CASLGGGNIQYF. The CDR3 coding sequence is TGTGCCAGCTTGGGAGGGGGTAACATTCAGTACTTC.

The CDR3 sequence is CASSLGLTQETQYF. The CDR3 nucleotides are TGTGCCAGCAGCCTTGGACTCACACAAGAGACCCAGTACTTC. The rearrangement links TRBV7-2 to TRBJ2-5; TRBD2 might be the D (5 bases). CDR1 and CDR2 (germline): SGHTA, FQGNSA. The length of the CDR3 is 14 residues. Trimming left V 5 bases short and J 2 bases short, with 12 bases between.

The CDR3 DNA follows: TGTGCCAGCAGCCCCGACAGGGCCCCCTACAATGAGCAGTTCTTC. Translating it yields CASSPDRAPYNEQFF. The rearrangement uses TRBV7-3 and TRBJ2-1, with TRBD1 identical over 7 bases. Germline lookup yields CDR1 SGHTA and CDR2 FQGTGA. The CDR3 is made up of 15 amino acids. Unmatched junction bases numbered 6, after V lost 5 bases and J lost 2 bases.